A selection of T cell receptor beta chains follows, all from one sample in a study of CD8 T cells in Susac syndrome. TCRdb analysed the immunoSEQ multiplex PCR reads with MiXCR anew, one entry per CDR3 protein. The top ten clones hold roughly 0.2% of a sample with 330,000 or so distinct CDR3 sequences, 89% of them seen once. Sequencing used CD8+ T cells from PBMCs. The receptors stem from a human donor with multiple sclerosis. Both conserved end residues are part of each CDR3. A D gene is named only where the DNA matches it firmly. Size is stated for part of the rows, as once, few or many counts, or as a class when the clone is expanded.

. TRBJ2-7 TRBV5-4 TRBD1 CASSLQGWSYEQYF TGTGCCAGCAGCTTACAGGGGTGGTCCTACGAGCAGTACTTC
. TRBJ2-3 TRBV30 . CAWSVKGTDGPDTQYF TGTGCCTGGAGTGTTAAGGGGACCGATGGACCAGATACGCAGTATTTT
. TRBJ2-7 TRBV30 . CAWSVPGLVREYF TGTGCCTGGAGTGTACCCGGACTGGTCAGAGAGTACTTC
once TRBJ2-6 TRBV2 TRBD1 CASSGDRGISSGANVLTF TGTGCCAGCAGTGGCGACAGGGGGATTAGCTCTGGGGCCAACGTCCTGACTTTC
. TRBJ1-2 TRBV19 . CASSITGTDYGYTF TGTGCCAGTAGTATCACCGGGACTGACTATGGCTACACCTTC
. TRBJ1-4 TRBV7-2 . CASSLGQIPDEKLFF TGTGCCAGCAGCTTAGGACAGATCCCTGATGAAAAACTGTTTTTT
. TRBJ1-2 TRBV18 . CASSSWEVTDYGYTF TGTGCCAGCTCATCGTGGGAGGTGACTGACTATGGCTACACCTTC
. TRBJ2-5 TRBV2 TRBD1 CASSEGTANEKETQYF TGTGCCAGCAGTGAGGGGACAGCTAACGAGAAGGAGACCCAGTACTTC
. TRBJ2-7 TRBV28 . CATSDSARDEQYF TGTGCCACTTCGGACAGCGCCCGGGACGAGCAGTACTTC
. TRBJ2-1 TRBV12-3/TRBV12-4 . CASSLPPRGFNSYNEQFF TGTGCCAGCAGTTTACCCCCTAGAGGGTTTAACTCCTACAATGAGCAGTTCTTC
once TRBJ2-5 TRBV11-2 . CASSPPLAEAQYF TGTGCCAGCAGCCCCCCCCTGGCCGAGGCCCAGTACTTC
. TRBJ2-7 TRBV30 . CAWSVLTLEQYF TGTGCCTGGAGTGTACTGACCCTAGAGCAGTACTTC
. TRBJ2-7 TRBV20-1 . CSARDMTTEQYF TGCAGTGCTAGAGATATGACTACCGAGCAGTACTTC
once TRBJ2-1 TRBV28 . CASSSLGSGNEQFF TGTGCCAGCAGTTCCCTTGGGTCGGGGAATGAGCAGTTCTTC
. TRBJ2-7 TRBV25-1 . CASSDPRGKAYEQYF TGTGCCAGCAGTGACCCTAGGGGCAAAGCCTACGAGCAGTACTTC
. TRBJ2-7 TRBV19 . CASRQTGTLDEQYF TGTGCCAGTAGACAGACAGGGACTCTGGACGAGCAGTACTTC
. TRBJ2-3 TRBV6-4 TRBD2 CASSAGGTDTQYF TGTGCCAGCAGTGCGGGGGGGACAGATACGCAGTATTTT
. TRBJ1-1 TRBV19 . CASGLYTEAFF TGTGCCAGTGGATTGTACACTGAAGCTTTCTTT
. TRBJ2-7 TRBV9 . CASSEEDTYSYEQYF TGTGCCAGCAGCGAGGAAGACACCTACTCCTACGAGCAGTACTTC
. TRBJ2-5 TRBV4-3 TRBD2 CASSPGLAEETQYF TGCGCCAGCAGCCCGGGACTAGCAGAAGAGACCCAGTACTTC
. TRBJ2-2 TRBV12-3/TRBV12-4 TRBD1 CASKQGVTGELFF TGTGCCAGCAAACAGGGGGTAACCGGGGAGCTGTTTTTT
once TRBJ1-2 TRBV6-6 . CASSYGGPNYGYTF TGTGCCAGCAGTTACGGTGGTCCTAACTATGGCTACACCTTC
. TRBJ1-4 TRBV4-3 . CASSQNRAMYEKLFF TGCGCCAGCAGCCAAAACAGGGCGATGTATGAAAAACTGTTTTTT
. TRBJ1-5 TRBV7-9 . CASSSEQGWGNQPQHF TGTGCCAGCAGCTCAGAACAGGGTTGGGGCAATCAGCCCCAGCATTTT
. TRBJ2-5 TRBV12-3/TRBV12-4 . CASSSTYAGPQETQYF TGTGCCAGCAGCTCCACTTATGCAGGGCCCCAAGAGACCCAGTACTTC
. TRBJ2-7 TRBV28 . CASSLERRLALYEQYF TGTGCCAGCAGTTTAGAACGGCGGCTAGCGCTATACGAGCAGTACTTC
few TRBJ2-7 TRBV5-4 TRBD1 CASSPTGGSSYEQYF TGTGCCAGCAGTCCAACAGGGGGAAGCTCCTACGAGCAGTACTTC
. TRBJ2-7 TRBV7-3 TRBD2 CASSLLAGGVHEQYF TGTGCCAGCAGCTTACTAGCGGGAGGGGTCCACGAGCAGTACTTC
. TRBJ1-2 TRBV29-1 . CSVGMAGVAEGFGYTF TGCAGCGTTGGGATGGCAGGGGTCGCGGAGGGTTTCGGCTACACCTTC
once TRBJ2-1 TRBV4-3 . CASSQDERTHYNEQFF TGCGCCAGCAGCCAAGATGAAAGGACTCATTACAATGAGCAGTTCTTC
once TRBJ2-7 TRBV6-5 . CASSYSLGTYEQYF TGTGCCAGCAGTTACTCATTGGGGACCTACGAGCAGTACTTC
. TRBJ2-7 TRBV10-3 . CAIRLSETYEQYF TGTGCCATCAGGTTGTCAGAGACCTACGAGCAGTACTTC
. TRBJ2-7 TRBV4-1 . CASSRLNSETYEQYF TGCGCCAGCAGCCGCTTAAATAGCGAGACCTACGAGCAGTACTTC
. TRBJ2-7 TRBV7-2 . CASSLARGGSSYEQYF TGTGCCAGCAGCTTAGCAAGGGGGGGAAGCTCCTACGAGCAGTACTTC
. TRBJ2-7 TRBV4-3 TRBD2 CASSQDTSLAGEPNPYEQYF TGCGCCAGCAGCCAAGATACGTCACTAGCGGGGGAACCCAACCCCTACGAGCAGTACTTC
many TRBJ2-7 TRBV27 . CASSLGRAYEQYF TGTGCCAGCTCACTGGGGCGGGCTTACGAGCAGTACTTC
. TRBJ1-2 TRBV6-2/TRBV6-3 . CASSYPEAGDYGYTF TGTGCCAGCAGTTACCCGGAGGCGGGGGACTATGGCTACACCTTC
. TRBJ2-7 TRBV4-2 . CASSPEEGSSYEQYF TGTGCCAGCAGCCCGGAGGAGGGGAGCTCCTACGAGCAGTACTTC
. TRBJ2-2 TRBV7-9 . CASGGDYDTGELFF TGTGCCAGCGGAGGGGATTATGACACCGGGGAGCTGTTTTTT
once TRBJ2-2 TRBV5-6 . CASSLDYGAETGELFF TGTGCCAGCAGCTTGGATTACGGAGCCGAGACCGGGGAGCTGTTTTTT
. TRBJ1-1 TRBV5-6 . CASSLSQYAEAFF TGTGCCAGCAGCTTGAGTCAATACGCTGAAGCTTTCTTT
. TRBJ1-5 TRBV6-2/TRBV6-3 . CASSYSTGDQHF TGTGCCAGCAGTTACTCGACAGGTGACCAGCATTTT
. TRBJ2-5 TRBV7-9 . CASATLQETQYF TGTGCCAGCGCAACACTCCAAGAGACCCAGTACTTC
. TRBJ2-5 TRBV27 TRBD1 CASSLDRGLKTQYF TGTGCCAGCAGTTTAGACAGGGGGCTGAAGACCCAGTACTTC
. TRBJ2-7 TRBV27 . CASSLGGGDYEQYF TGTGCCAGCAGTTTAGGAGGGGGAGACTACGAGCAGTACTTC
once TRBJ2-7 TRBV27 . CASSLSIVGIHEQYF TGTGCCAGCAGTCTATCTATCGTCGGGATACACGAGCAGTACTTC
. TRBJ1-1 TRBV6-6 . CASGQGRTEAFF TGTGCCAGCGGGCAGGGGAGGACTGAAGCTTTCTTT
. TRBJ2-5 TRBV5-5 . CASSLEAPQETQYF TGTGCCAGCAGCTTGGAAGCTCCCCAAGAGACCCAGTACTTC
once TRBJ2-1 TRBV9 . CASSASRNEQFF TGTGCCAGCAGCGCGTCAAGGAATGAGCAGTTCTTC